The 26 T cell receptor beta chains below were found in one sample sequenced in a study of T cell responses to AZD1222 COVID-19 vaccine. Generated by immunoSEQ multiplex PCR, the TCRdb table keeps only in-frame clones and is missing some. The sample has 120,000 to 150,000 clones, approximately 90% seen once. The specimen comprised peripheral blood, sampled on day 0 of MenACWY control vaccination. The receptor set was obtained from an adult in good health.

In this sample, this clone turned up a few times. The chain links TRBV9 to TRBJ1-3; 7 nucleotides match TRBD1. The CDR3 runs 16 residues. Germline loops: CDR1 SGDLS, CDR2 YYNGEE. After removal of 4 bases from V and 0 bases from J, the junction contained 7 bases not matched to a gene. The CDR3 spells CASSLGQATSGNTIYF. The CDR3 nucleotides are TGTGCCAGCAGCTTAGGACAGGCGACCTCTGGAAACACCATATATTTT.

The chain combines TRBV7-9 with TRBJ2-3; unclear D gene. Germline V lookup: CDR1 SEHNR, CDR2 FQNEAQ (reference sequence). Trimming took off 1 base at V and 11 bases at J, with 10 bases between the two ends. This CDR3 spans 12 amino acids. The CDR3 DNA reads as TGTGCCAGCAGCTTAGTTAGTTGGAGGCAGTATTTT. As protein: CASSLVSWRQYF.

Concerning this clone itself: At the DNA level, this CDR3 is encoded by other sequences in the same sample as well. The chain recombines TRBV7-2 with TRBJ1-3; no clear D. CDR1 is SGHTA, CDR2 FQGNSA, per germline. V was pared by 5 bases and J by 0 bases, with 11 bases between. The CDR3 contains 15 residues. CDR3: CASSPDLYSGNTIYF. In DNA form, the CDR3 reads TGTGCCAGCAGCCCCGACCTATACTCTGGAAACACCATATATTTT.

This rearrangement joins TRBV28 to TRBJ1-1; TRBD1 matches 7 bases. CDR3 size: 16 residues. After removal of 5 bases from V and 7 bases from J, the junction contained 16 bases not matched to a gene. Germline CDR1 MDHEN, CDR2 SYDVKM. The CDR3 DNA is TGTGCCAGCAGTCCCAGGGGGGAAGGGGCGGTATATGAAGCTTTCTTT. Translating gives CASSPRGEGAVYEAFF.

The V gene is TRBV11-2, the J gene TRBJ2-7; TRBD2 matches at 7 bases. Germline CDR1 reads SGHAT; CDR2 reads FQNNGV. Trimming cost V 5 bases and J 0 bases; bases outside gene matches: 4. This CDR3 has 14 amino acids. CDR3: CASSPSGNSYEQYF. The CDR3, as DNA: TGTGCCAGCAGCCCGAGCGGGAACTCCTACGAGCAGTACTTC.

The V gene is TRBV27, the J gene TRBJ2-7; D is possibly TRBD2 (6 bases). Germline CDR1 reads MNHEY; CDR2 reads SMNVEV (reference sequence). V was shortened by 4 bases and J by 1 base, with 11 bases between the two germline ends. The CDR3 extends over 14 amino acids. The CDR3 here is CASSSPTRSYEQYF. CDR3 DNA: TGTGCCAGCAGTTCCCCGACTAGGTCCTACGAGCAGTACTTC.

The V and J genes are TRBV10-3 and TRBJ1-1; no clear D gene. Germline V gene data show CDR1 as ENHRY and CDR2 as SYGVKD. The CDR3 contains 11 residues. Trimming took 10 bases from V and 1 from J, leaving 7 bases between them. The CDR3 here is CATRQNTEAFF. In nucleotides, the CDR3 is TGTGCCACAAGACAGAACACTGAAGCTTTCTTT.

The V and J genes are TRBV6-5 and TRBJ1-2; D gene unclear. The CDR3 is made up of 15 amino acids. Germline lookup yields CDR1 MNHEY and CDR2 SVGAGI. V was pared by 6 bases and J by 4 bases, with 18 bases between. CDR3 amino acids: CASRRGGSDFYGYTF. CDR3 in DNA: TGTGCCAGCAGGCGTGGCGGGAGTGACTTCTATGGCTACACCTTC.

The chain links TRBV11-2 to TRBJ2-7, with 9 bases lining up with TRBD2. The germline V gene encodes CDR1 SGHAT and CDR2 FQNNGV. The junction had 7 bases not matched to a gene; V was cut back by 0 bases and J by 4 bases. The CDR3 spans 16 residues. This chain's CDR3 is CASSLDQLTSGYEQYF. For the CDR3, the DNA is TGTGCCAGCAGCTTAGATCAACTGACTAGCGGATACGAGCAGTACTTC.

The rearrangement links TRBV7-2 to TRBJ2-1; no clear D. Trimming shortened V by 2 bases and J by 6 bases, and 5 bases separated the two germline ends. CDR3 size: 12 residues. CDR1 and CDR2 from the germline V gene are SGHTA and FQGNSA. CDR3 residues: CASSLLVNEQFF. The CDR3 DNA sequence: TGTGCCAGCAGCTTATTGGTCAATGAGCAGTTCTTC.

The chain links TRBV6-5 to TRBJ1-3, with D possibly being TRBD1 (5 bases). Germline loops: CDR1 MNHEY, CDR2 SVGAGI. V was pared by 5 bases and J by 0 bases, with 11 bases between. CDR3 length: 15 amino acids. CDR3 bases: TGTGCCAGCAGTACGGGGGGGATCTCTGGAAACACCATATATTTT. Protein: CASSTGGISGNTIYF.

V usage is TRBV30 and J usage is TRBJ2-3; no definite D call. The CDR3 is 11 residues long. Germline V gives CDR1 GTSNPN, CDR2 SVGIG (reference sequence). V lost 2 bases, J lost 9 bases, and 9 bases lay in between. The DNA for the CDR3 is TGTGCCTGGAGTAACAGTCCCACGCAGTATTTT. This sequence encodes CAWSNSPTQYF.

The CDR3: CASSQEDRVWSGANVLTF. CDR3 bases: TGTGCCAGCAGCCAAGAAGACAGGGTCTGGTCTGGGGCCAACGTCCTGACTTTC. The chain has TRBV3-1 (or the pseudogene TRBV3-2) and TRBJ2-6, with TRBD1 matching 7 bases. Germline trimming cut 0 bases from V and 1 base from J; bases unmatched to any gene: 6. The germline gives CDR1 LGHDT, CDR2 YNNKEL (reference sequence). The CDR3 spans 18 residues.

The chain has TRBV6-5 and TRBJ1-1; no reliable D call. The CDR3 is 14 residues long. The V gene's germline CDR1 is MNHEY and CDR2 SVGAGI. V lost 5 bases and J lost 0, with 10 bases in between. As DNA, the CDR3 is TGTGCCAGCAGTCAATTGACCTTGAACACTGAAGCTTTCTTT. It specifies CASSQLTLNTEAFF.

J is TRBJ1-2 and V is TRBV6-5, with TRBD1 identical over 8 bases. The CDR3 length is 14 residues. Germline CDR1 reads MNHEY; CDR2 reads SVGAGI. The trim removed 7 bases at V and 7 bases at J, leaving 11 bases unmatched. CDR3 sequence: CASNQRDRNPGYTF. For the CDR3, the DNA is TGTGCCAGCAACCAGAGGGACAGGAATCCTGGCTACACCTTC.

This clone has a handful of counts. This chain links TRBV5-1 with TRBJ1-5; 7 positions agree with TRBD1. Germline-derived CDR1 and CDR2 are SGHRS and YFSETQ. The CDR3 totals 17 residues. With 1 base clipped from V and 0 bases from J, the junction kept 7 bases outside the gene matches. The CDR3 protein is CASSLFGGQPSNQPQHF. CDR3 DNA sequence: TGCGCCAGCAGCTTGTTCGGGGGACAGCCTAGCAATCAGCCCCAGCATTTT.

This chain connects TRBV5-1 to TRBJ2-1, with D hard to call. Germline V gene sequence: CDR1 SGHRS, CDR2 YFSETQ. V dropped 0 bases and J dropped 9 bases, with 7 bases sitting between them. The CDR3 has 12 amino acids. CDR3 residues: CASSLGGSEQFF. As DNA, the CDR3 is TGCGCCAGCAGCTTGGGTGGTTCTGAGCAGTTCTTC.

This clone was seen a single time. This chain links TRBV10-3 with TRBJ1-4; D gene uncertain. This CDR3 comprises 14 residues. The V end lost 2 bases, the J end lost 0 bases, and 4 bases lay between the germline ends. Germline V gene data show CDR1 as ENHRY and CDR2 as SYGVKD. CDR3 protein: CAISEGPTNEKLFF. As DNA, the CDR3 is TGTGCCATCAGTGAGGGCCCAACTAATGAAAAACTGTTTTTT.

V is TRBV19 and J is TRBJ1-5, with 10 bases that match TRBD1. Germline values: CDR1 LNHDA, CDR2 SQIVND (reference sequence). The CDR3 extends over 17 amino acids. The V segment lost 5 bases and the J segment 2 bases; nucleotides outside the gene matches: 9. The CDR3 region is CASSVRDRGRGNQPQHF. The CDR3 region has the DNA TGTGCCAGTAGTGTCCGGGACAGGGGACGTGGCAATCAGCCCCAGCATTTT. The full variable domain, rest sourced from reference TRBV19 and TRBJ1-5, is DGGITQSPKYLFRKEGQNVTLSCEQNLNHDAMYWYRQDPGQGLRLIYYSQIVNDFQKGDIAEGYSVSREKKESFPLTVTSAQKNPTAFYLCASSVRDRGRGNQPQHFGDGTRLSIL.

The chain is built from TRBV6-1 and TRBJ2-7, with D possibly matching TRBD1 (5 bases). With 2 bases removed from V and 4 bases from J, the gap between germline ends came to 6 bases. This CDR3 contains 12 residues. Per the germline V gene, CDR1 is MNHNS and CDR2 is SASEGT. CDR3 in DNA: TGTGCCAGCAGTGAAAGGGGTTACGAGCAGTACTTC. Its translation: CASSERGYEQYF.

DNA for the CDR3: TGTGCCAGCAGCTTAGCCAACAGCAATCAGCCCCAGCATTTT. Translation gives CASSLANSNQPQHF. The chain combines TRBV11-2 with TRBJ1-5, with no clear D. The V gene's germline CDR1 is SGHAT and CDR2 FQNNGV. This CDR3 has 14 residues. Trimming left V 1 base short and J 1 base short, with 5 bases between.

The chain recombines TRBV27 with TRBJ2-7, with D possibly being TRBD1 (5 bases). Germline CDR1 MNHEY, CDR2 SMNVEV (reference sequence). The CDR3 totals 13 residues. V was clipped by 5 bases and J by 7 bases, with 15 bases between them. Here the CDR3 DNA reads TGTGCCAGCAGTCCGGCGTCAGGGTGGGAGCAGTACTTC. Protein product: CASSPASGWEQYF.

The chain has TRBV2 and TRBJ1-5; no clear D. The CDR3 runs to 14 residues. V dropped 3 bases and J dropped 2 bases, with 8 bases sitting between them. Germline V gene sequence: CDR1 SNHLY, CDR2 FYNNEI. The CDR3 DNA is TGTGCCAGCAGTGAGGATTGGGGCAATCAGCCCCAGCATTTT. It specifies CASSEDWGNQPQHF. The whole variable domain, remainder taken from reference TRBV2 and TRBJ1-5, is EPEVTQTPSHQVTQMGQEVILRCVPISNHLYFYWYRQILGQKVEFLVSFYNNEISEKSEIFDDQFSVERPDGSNFTLKIRSTKLEDSAMYFCASSEDWGNQPQHFGDGTRLSIL.

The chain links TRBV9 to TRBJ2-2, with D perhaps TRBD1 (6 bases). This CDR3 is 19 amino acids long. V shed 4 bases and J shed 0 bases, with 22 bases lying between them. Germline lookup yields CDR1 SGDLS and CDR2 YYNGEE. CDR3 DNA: TGTGCCAGCAGCCATACCGGGACAACCACGTTCGCGAACACCGGGGAGCTGTTTTTT. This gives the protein CASSHTGTTTFANTGELFF.

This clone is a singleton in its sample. Written as DNA, the CDR3 is TGTGCCAGCAGCTTAGGCGCTACAGGGGTGCGAGAAAAACTGTTTTTT. Translation: CASSLGATGVREKLFF. The chain has TRBV11-2 and TRBJ1-4; 7 nucleotides agree with TRBD1. Germline CDR1 and CDR2: SGHAT and FQNNGV. The CDR3 loop spans 16 amino acids. V lost 1 base and J lost 8; bases outside the gene matches: 10.

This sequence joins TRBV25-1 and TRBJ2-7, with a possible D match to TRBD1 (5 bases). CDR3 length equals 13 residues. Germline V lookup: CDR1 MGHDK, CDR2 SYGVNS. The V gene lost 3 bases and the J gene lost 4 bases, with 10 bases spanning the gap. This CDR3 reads CASSDPGRYEQYF. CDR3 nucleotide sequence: TGTGCCAGCAGTGATCCAGGGCGATACGAGCAGTACTTC.